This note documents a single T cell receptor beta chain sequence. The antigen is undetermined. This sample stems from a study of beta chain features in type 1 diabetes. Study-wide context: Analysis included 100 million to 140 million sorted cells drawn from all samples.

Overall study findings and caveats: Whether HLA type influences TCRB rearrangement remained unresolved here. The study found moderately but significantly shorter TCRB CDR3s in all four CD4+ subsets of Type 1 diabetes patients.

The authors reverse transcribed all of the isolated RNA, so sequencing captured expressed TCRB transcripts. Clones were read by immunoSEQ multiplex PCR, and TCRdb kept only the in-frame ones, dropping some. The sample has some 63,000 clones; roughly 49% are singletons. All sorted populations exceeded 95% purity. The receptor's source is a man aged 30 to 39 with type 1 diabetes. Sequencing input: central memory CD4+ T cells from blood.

As DNA, the CDR3 is TGCAGCGCCCGGGACATTTTCCGGGAAGAAGCTTTCTTT. Protein: CSARDIFREEAFF. The chain links TRBV29-1 to TRBJ1-1; perhaps TRBD1 as D (6 bases). The CDR3 has 13 residues. Germline V gene sequence: CDR1 SQVTM, CDR2 ANQGSEA. Trimming removed 7 bases from V and 8 bases from J, with 20 bases in between.